Ten or more counts support the clone carrying this T cell receptor (beta chain). Its antigen is unidentified. Genomic DNA provided the template from which TCR beta VDJ and CDR3 profiles were obtained. TCRdb ran MiXCR on the reads and lists one entry per CDR3 protein. The sample yields roughly 290,000 distinct CDR3 sequences, approximately 60% seen once. The sample is drawn from a study of CD8+CD57+ T cells in acquired aplastic anemia. General study results and limits: Patients shared under 30 CD8+ CDR3 sequences with controls. In CD8+ cells, Simpson's diversity showed no significant difference between patients and controls.

The CDR3 length is 16 residues. The ends were cut back, 2 bases at V and 1 base at J, with 14 bases in the middle. Looked up from germline, CDR1 is SEHNR and CDR2 is FQNEAQ (reference sequence). By flow cytometry, patients selected for sequencing had shown an expansion of CD8+CD57+ cells. The receptor was derived from a human donor with aplastic anemia. The chain joins TRBV7-9 to TRBJ2-5; a weak D match, TRBD1 (5 bases). The sequenced sample consisted of sorted CD4+, CD8+, or CD8+CD57+ T cells (not recorded which) from PBMCs. In DNA, the CDR3 is TGTGCCAGCAGCTTACCGCCAACAGGTCTCCAAGAGACCCAGTACTTC. This encodes CASSLPPTGLQETQYF.